This T cell receptor (beta chain) was captured by sequencing in a study of shared clonotypes between healthy human individuals. Sequencing used immunoSEQ multiplex PCR; TCRdb keeps in-frame clones, though not all of them. In the table there are fewer than 800,000 clones, roughly 94% of which are singletons. Looked up from germline, CDR1 is MNHEY and CDR2 is SMNVEV (reference sequence). This CDR3 has 13 residues. V lost 2 bases and J lost 3, with 7 bases in between. Naive CD8 cells were CD45RO-negative, positively selected for CCR7, excluding terminally differentiated effector memory CD45RA+ cells. The source material was naive CD8+ T cells sorted from blood. This TCR was sampled from a man aged 25-45 years in good health. The chain is built from TRBV27 and TRBJ1-1; no definite D call. The CDR3 nucleotides are TGTGCCAGCAGTTTAGGGCTACACACTGAAGCTTTCTTT. It encodes CASSLGLHTEAFF.